This T cell receptor (beta chain) was profiled in a study of regulatory T cells in long-lasting Graves disease (dated by TCRdb to the early 2020s). In terms of the full investigation: Newly diagnosed Graves' disease patients had taken antithyroid drugs for less than 3 months. A total of around 35 samples underwent TCR sequencing: around 13 from persistent and roughly 20 from newly diagnosed Graves' disease patients. This study used TCR sequencing and RNA sequencing of peripheral blood to compare persistent Graves' disease patients against newly diagnosed Graves' disease patients. The study was conducted in China and was registered as a clinical trial. General conclusions and limits of the study: The study examined only peripheral blood because the primary lesion, thyroid tissue, could not be accessed. Persistent disease showed preferential use of TRBV28, TRBJ1-2 and TRBJ2-5, whereas newly diagnosed disease favored TRBV20-1 and TRBJ2-1. Sequencing and analysis were restricted to the TCR beta chain. Persistent Graves' disease patients showed lower TCR Shannon entropy and fewer highly expanded clones than newly diagnosed patients, suggesting clonal expansion. The authors noted that the small sample size was a limitation that may lower accuracy. More public clonotypes were shared among persistent patients (roughly 3,000) than among newly diagnosed patients (just under 1,000).

Inclusive of the bounding cysteine and phenylalanine, the CDR3 is 14 residues long. Only the CDR3 part of the read is kept: 42 bases, read in frame from the first base. CDR1 and CDR2, looked up from the germline V gene, are WSHSY and SAAADI. The germline V end is reduced by 3 bases and the J end by 5 bases; junction bases left unmatched: 3. The time point label for this specimen denotes: newly diagnosed GD, antithyroid drugs for less than 3 months. For both TCR sequencing and RNA sequencing, RNA was extracted from PBMCs using TRIzol. The diagnosis of Graves' disease followed American Thyroid Association guidelines. The patients came from an endocrinology department in Xi'an, China. Each patient gave 8.5 to 9.5 milliliters of peripheral blood, collected in an EDTA anticoagulant tube. Ficoll Paque Plus density gradient separation was used to isolate PBMCs, and no further T cell sorting was done. An Agilent 2100 Bioanalyzer and agarose gel were used to check RNA quality, while a NanoDrop 2000 measured RNA concentration.

The table lists this clonotype with many counts. The antigen it recognizes is unknown. No base-level quality is on record; no much larger clone is a single base apart. Library method: multiplex PCR. The run used an Illumina HiSeq 4000. TCR beta libraries were built with iRepertoire HTBI primers and Arm-PCR amplification of CDR3 regions. PCR products were gel purified before sequencing. The authors' pipeline ran thus. Across samples, around 58 TRBV and over 11 TRBJ segments were identified and used for gene usage analysis of CDR3 amino acid clonotypes. COPE and FqMerger were used to merge filtered high-quality paired reads into contigs. BLAST was used to align contigs to the IMGT TRBV, TRBD and TRBJ reference genes, and CDR3 was defined following IMGT. Highly expanded clones were defined as clonotypes with a frequency above 0.1%. Shannon entropy was used to measure repertoire diversity, and the Gini coefficient was used to measure V-J evenness. Clonotypes shared by more than one individual were considered public. The public reads were reanalyzed by TCRdb: fastp trimming at Q25, MiXCR alignment, in-frame beta chains only. Rows with a matching CDR3 protein are joined into one entry that keeps the most common DNA and genes. Clone size and V and J calls follow TCRdb, not the original study. This sample has 400,000 to 550,000 distinct CDR3 sequences in its table, and 16% of those were observed once. About 25% of the sample belongs to the ten largest clones.

These data were also filed under a second study, of T cells in Graves' hyperthyroidism and ophthalmopathy. The second study also describes: A patient counted as having stable Graves' hyperthyroidism if no progression to ophthalmopathy occurred over 18 months of follow-up. Hyperthyroidism patients were newly diagnosed, had a disease duration of under 2 months, and were aged 18 to 65 years. Any patient with an uncontrolled infection, another autoimmune disease, pregnancy or lactation was excluded. Clinical symptoms, serum thyroxine and TRAb, thyroid ultrasound, and orbital computed tomography formed the basis for the diagnoses. The first round of RT-PCR for the TCR CDR3 was performed with the HTBI primer set and the Qiagen OneStep RT-PCR kit. Most expanded thyroid clonotypes (frequency above 0.001) were also found in blood, which suggests that blood repertoires may mirror thyroid immune responses. Ophthalmopathy was separated from stable hyperthyroidism by a 13 V-J signature model, with approximately 85% sensitivity and around 81% specificity obtained in cross-validation and 80%/75% obtained in testing. In validation, the model predicted progression to ophthalmopathy a median of approximately 6.3 months before onset, with about 70% sensitivity and 72.22% specificity. TCR V-J signatures able to tell the groups apart were searched for in a discovery cohort of approximately 95 patients, of whom 43 had Graves' ophthalmopathy and roughly 58 had stable Graves' hyperthyroidism. Whether ophthalmopathy could be predicted prospectively was tested in an independent validation cohort made up of 18 to 20 hyperthyroidism patients plus 17 patients who later progressed to ophthalmopathy. For training and testing, the approximately 92 patients in the discovery cohort were randomly divided in a 7:3 ratio. In about 6 Graves' hyperthyroidism patients, the study also compared T-cell repertoires from thyroid tissue with T-cell repertoires from blood. After sampling, hyperthyroidism patients received methimazole starting at 30 mg daily, and ophthalmopathy patients received high-dose intravenous methylprednisolone. A second multiplex PCR round built the libraries, followed by size selection and purification. The libraries were sequenced on an Illumina HiSeq2000 using paired-end 100 bp reads. SOAPnuke was used to process the raw data, throwing out any read that contained adapters or uncalled bases, had a mean Phred below 15, or lacked an exact constant-primer or identifier match. High-quality paired reads were merged with COPE v1.2.5, and unique nucleotide sequences were defined as clonotypes. MiTCR v1.1 was used to align clonotypes to the IMGT TRBV, TRBD and TRBJ reference segments. The analysis was restricted to V-J combinations with a frequency above 0.0001, which together covered approximately 99% of the repertoires. The TCS score was defined as the ratio of F50 (clonal expansion) to E x V (chaos), calculated using BLOSUM62-based TCRdist between CDR3 peptides within each V-J. Welch's t-statistics and random forest reduced around 550 V-J features to 13, which were used in a naive Bayes classifier (R e1071). No statistical method was used to fix the sample size in advance, and group allocation was not hidden from the investigators. According to the paper, TCR Vbeta CDR3 sequencing was carried out on 135 peripheral blood samples, which came from around 43 ophthalmopathy, 75 to 80 hyperthyroidism and about 17 progressor patients.

The receptor was isolated from a woman between 18 and 29 years old with Graves disease. Donor details come from another sample of the same person, matched by shared clones. Recombination linked TRBV10-2 to TRBJ1-5; the junction holds 8 bases that match TRBD1. Sequencing was performed on peripheral blood mononuclear cells (PBMCs), taken at new diagnosis, from a patient treated with antithyroid drugs. The CDR3 is CASSDSRGHQPQHF. The DNA is TGCGCCAGCAGTGATTCCAGGGGGCATCAGCCCCAGCATTTT.